This is a list of T cell receptor beta chains from one sample in a study of cytomegalovirus exposure and HLA in healthy donors. Libraries were prepared by immunoSEQ multiplex PCR; TCRdb keeps only in-frame clonotypes and omits some of them. The repertoire holds around 200,000 clones, with 81% as singletons. The sequencing input was PBMCs. The receptors shown here come from a man between 45 and 60 years old in good health and CMV-seronegative. The CDR3 runs from the conserved cysteine through the conserved F or W. The D gene is left open where the match is weak. Rows give clone size only sometimes, using once, few, many, or a class for an expanded clone.

D gene	clone size	V gene	J gene	CDR3 protein	CDR3 DNA
TRBD2	NA	TRBV28	TRBJ2-1	CASRKLAGSYNEQFF	TGTGCCAGCAGGAAACTAGCGGGTTCCTACAATGAGCAGTTCTTC
NA	NA	TRBV27	TRBJ1-1	CASSLSGSEAFF	TGTGCCAGCAGTTTGTCAGGGTCTGAAGCTTTCTTT
NA	NA	TRBV5-1	TRBJ1-1	CASHGQNTEAFF	TGCGCCAGCCACGGACAGAACACTGAAGCTTTCTTT
NA	NA	TRBV29-1	TRBJ2-5	CSALMGGETQYF	TGCAGCGCCCTGATGGGGGGAGAGACCCAGTACTTC
NA	NA	TRBV11-3	TRBJ2-1	CASSFGGGSEQFF	TGTGCCAGCAGCTTCGGAGGGGGCAGTGAGCAGTTCTTC
TRBD2	few	TRBV7-9	TRBJ2-5	CASSLEIQRGVYQETQYF	TGTGCCAGCAGCTTAGAGATTCAGCGGGGGGTATACCAAGAGACCCAGTACTTC
NA	NA	TRBV5-1	TRBJ1-2	CASYPGFGDTNYGYTF	TGCGCCAGCTATCCGGGGTTCGGGGACACTAACTATGGCTACACCTTC
NA	NA	TRBV4-2	TRBJ1-1	CASSQTPGGRQGAFF	TGTGCCAGCAGCCAAACCCCTGGGGGCCGGCAGGGAGCTTTCTTT
NA	once	TRBV5-1	TRBJ1-1	CASSLVEGSTEAFF	TGCGCCAGCAGCTTGGTCGAGGGTTCCACTGAAGCTTTCTTT
TRBD1	NA	TRBV4-3	TRBJ2-5	CASSQGRDRGGETQYF	TGCGCCAGCAGCCAAGGGCGGGACAGGGGAGGAGAGACCCAGTACTTC
TRBD1	NA	TRBV5-1	TRBJ1-2	CASSSGQAYGYTF	TGCGCCAGCAGCTCCGGACAGGCCTATGGCTACACCTTC
TRBD1	NA	TRBV7-2	TRBJ1-3	CASSVRDRGNTIYF	TGTGCCAGCAGCGTCCGGGACAGGGGGAACACCATATATTTT
NA	NA	TRBV5-6	TRBJ1-2	CASSFYATVRIKGYTF	TGTGCCAGCAGCTTCTACGCGACAGTTCGGATCAAAGGCTACACCTTC
NA	NA	TRBV19	TRBJ2-2	CASSTRRGSTGELFF	TGTGCCAGTAGTACTCGACGGGGGTCCACCGGGGAGCTGTTTTTT
TRBD1	NA	TRBV7-2	TRBJ1-5	CASSVGGQGEQPQHF	TGTGCCAGCAGCGTGGGGGGACAGGGGGAACAGCCCCAGCATTTT
NA	NA	TRBV13	TRBJ2-7	CASSPPRGRRDEQYF	TGTGCCAGCAGCCCACCGCGGGGGCGCAGGGACGAGCAGTACTTC
NA	NA	TRBV9	TRBJ2-3	CASHTGRSADTQYF	TGTGCCAGCCACACAGGCCGATCAGCGGATACGCAGTATTTT
TRBD1	NA	TRBV5-4	TRBJ1-2	CASSSGQVYGYTF	TGTGCCAGCAGCTCGGGACAGGTCTATGGCTACACCTTC
TRBD2	NA	TRBV9	TRBJ2-1	CASSVELGGGADEQFF	TGTGCCAGCAGCGTAGAGCTTGGCGGGGGGGCTGATGAGCAGTTCTTC
NA	NA	TRBV4-3	TRBJ2-4	CASSQDQAANIQYF	TGCGCCAGCAGCCAAGATCAGGCAGCAAACATTCAGTACTTC
TRBD2	NA	TRBV5-6	TRBJ2-5	CASSLGLAAETQYF	TGTGCCAGCAGCTTGGGACTAGCGGCAGAGACCCAGTACTTC
NA	NA	TRBV19	TRBJ2-3	CASSMRQQSTDTQYF	TGTGCCAGTAGTATGAGGCAGCAGAGCACAGATACGCAGTATTTT
TRBD2	NA	TRBV5-1	TRBJ2-3	CASLAGGTDTQYF	TGCGCCAGTTTAGCGGGGGGGACAGATACGCAGTATTTT
NA	NA	TRBV2	TRBJ2-7	CASTRGYEQYF	TGTGCCAGCACCAGGGGCTACGAGCAGTACTTC
TRBD1	few	TRBV6-6	TRBJ1-1	CALGGTGGPNTEAFF	TGTGCCCTAGGGGGGACAGGGGGCCCGAACACTGAAGCTTTCTTT
TRBD1	NA	TRBV2	TRBJ2-7	CASSPRGQGVREQYF	TGTGCCAGCAGTCCCCGGGGACAGGGTGTGAGAGAGCAGTACTTC
NA	NA	TRBV9	TRBJ1-6	CASSAEVGGRTNSPLHF	TGTGCCAGCAGCGCCGAGGTGGGGGGGCGGACAAATTCACCCCTCCACTTT
NA	once	TRBV11-2	TRBJ1-3	CASTFQGAGNTIYF	TGTGCCAGCACGTTTCAGGGTGCCGGAAACACCATATATTTT
NA	once	TRBV4-3	TRBJ1-3	CASSQASTSGNTIYF	TGCGCCAGCAGCCAAGCTAGTACCTCTGGAAACACCATATATTTT
TRBD2	NA	TRBV29-1	TRBJ2-2	CSGGSGGSGELFF	TGCAGCGGCGGTAGCGGGGGGTCCGGGGAGCTGTTTTTT
TRBD1	NA	TRBV27	TRBJ2-7	CASSSGTGFEQYF	TGTGCCAGCAGTTCTGGGACAGGGTTCGAGCAGTACTTC
NA	NA	TRBV21-1	TRBJ2-4	CASSKPRGHVKNIQYF	TGTGCCAGCAGCAAACCCAGGGGGCATGTCAAAAACATTCAGTACTTC
TRBD1	NA	TRBV6-1	TRBJ1-1	CASSVGQGFGGTEAFF	TGTGCCAGCAGTGTAGGACAGGGGTTCGGTGGCACTGAAGCTTTCTTT
NA	NA	TRBV6-5	TRBJ1-2	CASSTRVGYGYTF	TGTGCCAGCAGCACCAGGGTCGGCTATGGCTACACCTTC
NA	NA	TRBV6-5	TRBJ1-5	CASSYLNSNQPQHF	TGTGCCAGCAGTTACCTAAATAGCAATCAGCCCCAGCATTTT
TRBD2	NA	TRBV10-3	TRBJ2-2	CAISLAGGLTGELFF	TGTGCCATCAGTCTAGCGGGGGGGCTTACCGGGGAGCTGTTTTTT
NA	NA	TRBV14	TRBJ1-2	CASSQEGTLIYGYTF	TGTGCCAGCAGCCAGGAGGGAACCCTAATCTATGGCTACACCTTC
TRBD1	NA	TRBV4-3	TRBJ1-6	CASSQETGTGSPLHF	TGCGCCAGCAGCCAAGAAACAGGGACAGGATCACCCCTCCACTTT
TRBD1	NA	TRBV7-2	TRBJ2-7	CASSLEQGAYEQYF	TGTGCCAGCAGCTTAGAACAGGGGGCCTACGAGCAGTACTTC
NA	NA	TRBV18	TRBJ1-4	CASSPSGGGEKLFF	TGTGCCAGCTCCCCCAGCGGGGGGGGTGAAAAACTGTTTTTT
NA	NA	TRBV11-2	TRBJ2-5	CASSLAPRGQETQYF	TGTGCCAGCAGCTTAGCCCCCCGCGGACAAGAGACCCAGTACTTC